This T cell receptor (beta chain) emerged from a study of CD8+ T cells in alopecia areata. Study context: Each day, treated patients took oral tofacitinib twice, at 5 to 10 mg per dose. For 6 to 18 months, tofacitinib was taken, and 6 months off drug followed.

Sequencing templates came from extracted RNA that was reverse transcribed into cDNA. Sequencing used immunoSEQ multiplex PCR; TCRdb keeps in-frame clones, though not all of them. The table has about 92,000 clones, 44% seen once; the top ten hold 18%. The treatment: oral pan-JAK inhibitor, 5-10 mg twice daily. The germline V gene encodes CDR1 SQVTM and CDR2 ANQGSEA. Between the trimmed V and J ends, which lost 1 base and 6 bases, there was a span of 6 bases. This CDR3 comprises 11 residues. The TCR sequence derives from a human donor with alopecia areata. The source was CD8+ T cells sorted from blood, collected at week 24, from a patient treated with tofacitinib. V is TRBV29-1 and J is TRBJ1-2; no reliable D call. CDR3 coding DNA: TGCAGCGTTGAAGGGGCAGATGGCTACACCTTC. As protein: CSVEGADGYTF.